The 10 T cell receptor beta chains listed next were all sequenced from one sample in a study of T-cell reconstitution after alpha-beta-depleted transplantation in children. For TCRbeta, the library was prepared with unique molecular identifiers. Each CDR3 protein gets one entry after TCRdb re-called the PCR reads with MiXCR. The data show just over 950,000 distinct CDR3 sequences, roughly 29% seen once. Here the sequenced sample was PBMCs, mostly from graft donor cells, taken 360 days after TCRalphabeta/CD19-depleted stem cell transplant. The receptors come from a boy younger than two who had a stem cell transplant for SCID, so the T cells may come from the graft donor.

The V call is TRBV2, the J call TRBJ2-7; no clear D. In germline, CDR1 is SNHLY, CDR2 FYNNEI. The length of the CDR3 is 14 residues. Trimming stripped 5 bases from V and 5 bases from J, with 16 bases between. In DNA, the CDR3 is TGTGCCAGCAGTCTGGCAAAAGCCGGCGACGAGCAGTACTTC. Encoded protein: CASSLAKAGDEQYF.

The chain uses TRBV12-3 or TRBV12-4 and TRBJ2-7; 9 bases match TRBD1. After removal of 2 bases from V and 3 bases from J, the junction contained 2 bases not matched to a gene. The CDR3 is 14 residues long. The CDR3 nucleotides read TGTGCCAGCAGTTTATTGACAGGGGGCTACGAGCAGTACTTC. Translating gives CASSLLTGGYEQYF.

This clonotype was detected a few times. This sequence joins TRBV20-1 and TRBJ2-1, with D perhaps TRBD2 (6 bases). CDR1 and CDR2 (germline): DFQATT, SNEGSKA (reference sequence). The germline V and J ends were trimmed by 2 bases and 0 bases, with 11 bases remaining between them. The length of the CDR3 is 15 residues. CDR3 sequence: CSARISGSSYNEQFF. The CDR3 DNA reads as TGCAGTGCTAGAATTAGCGGTAGCTCCTACAATGAGCAGTTCTTC.

This clonotype was counted a few times. Here the CDR3 reads CASSESAGPSYEQYF. CDR3 nucleotide sequence: TGCGCCAGCAGTGAAAGTGCGGGACCTAGCTACGAGCAGTACTTC. V is TRBV10-1 and J is TRBJ2-7; weak D call: TRBD2 (6 bases). This CDR3 is 15 amino acids long. Deletions cut 3 bases from V and 3 bases from J, with 15 bases between. The germline V gene has CDR1 WNHNN and CDR2 SYGVQD (reference sequence).

This rearrangement joins TRBV7-2 to TRBJ2-2, with D perhaps given as TRBD1 or TRBD2 (5 bases each). The length of the CDR3 is 14 residues. CDR1 and CDR2 from the germline V gene are SGHTA and FQGNSA. The V end lost 4 bases, the J end lost 6 bases, and 12 bases lay between the germline ends. The CDR3 region is CASSYGTRPGELFF. The CDR3 nucleotides read TGTGCCAGCAGCTACGGGACCCGACCCGGGGAGCTGTTTTTT. The variable domain in full, with the rest retrieved from reference TRBV7-2 and TRBJ2-2, is GAGVSQSPSNKVTEKGKDVELRCDPISGHTALYWYRQSLGQGLEFLIYFQGNSAPDKSGLPSDRFSAERTGGSVSTLTIQRTQQEDSAVYLCASSYGTRPGELFFGEGSRLTVL.

This clonotype has a handful of counts. V gene TRBV5-1 combines with J gene TRBJ2-7; perhaps D is TRBD1 or TRBD2 (5 bases each). CDR1 is SGHRS, CDR2 YFSETQ, per germline. There are 16 residues in the CDR3. Trimming cost V 4 bases and J 1 base, with 18 bases left between them. CDR3 residues: CASSPVGGRPSYEQYF. CDR3 nucleotides: TGCGCCAGCAGCCCGGTTGGGGGTCGCCCTTCCTACGAGCAGTACTTC. The full variable domain, rest sourced from reference TRBV5-1 and TRBJ2-7, is KAGVTQTPRYLIKTRGQQVTLSCSPISGHRSVSWYQQTPGQGLQFLFEYFSETQRNKGNFPGRFSGRQFSNSRSEMNVSTLELGDSALYLCASSPVGGRPSYEQYFGPGTRLTVT.

The rearrangement uses TRBV2 and TRBJ1-6; 10 bases are shared with TRBD1. CDR1 and CDR2 (germline): SNHLY, FYNNEI. The CDR3 is 13 residues long. J gave up 13 bases and V 5 bases, and 5 bases lay outside the gene matches. The CDR3 loop reads CASSMGTGVPLHF. CDR3 in DNA: TGTGCCAGCAGTATGGGGACAGGGGTTCCCCTCCACTTT.

This clonotype has just a few counts. The chain links TRBV7-2 to TRBJ2-5; no reliable D call. V was shortened by 2 bases and J by 5 bases, with 15 bases between the two germline ends. The germline gives CDR1 SGHTA, CDR2 FQGNSA. The CDR3 covers 15 residues. The CDR3 loop is CASSLSWSPKETQYF. CDR3 bases: TGTGCCAGCAGCTTATCCTGGTCCCCTAAGGAGACCCAGTACTTC.

This clonotype came up a few times. The chain uses TRBV20-1 and TRBJ2-1; 9 bases are shared with TRBD1. CDR1 DFQATT and CDR2 SNEGSKA come from the germline V gene (reference sequence). V gave up 3 bases and J gave up 6 bases; unmatched junction bases: 12. The CDR3 runs 16 residues. The CDR3 loop reads CSASQKAQGAGNEQFF. The DNA for the CDR3 is TGCAGTGCTAGTCAAAAGGCACAGGGGGCTGGCAATGAGCAGTTCTTC.

The CDR3 coding sequence is TGTGCCAGTAGTATAGATCCCCGGAGGGGGAACACTGAAGCTTTCTTT. Its protein is CASSIDPRRGNTEAFF. This rearrangement joins TRBV19 to TRBJ1-1; D possibly corresponds to TRBD1 (5 bases). The length of the CDR3 is 16 residues. Germline-derived CDR1 and CDR2 are LNHDA and SQIVND (reference sequence). With 0 bases removed from V and 1 base from J, the gap between germline ends came to 12 bases. Based on the CDR3 plus reference TRBV19 and TRBJ1-1, the full variable domain is DGGITQSPKYLFRKEGQNVTLSCEQNLNHDAMYWYRQDPGQGLRLIYYSQIVNDFQKGDIAEGYSVSREKKESFPLTVTSAQKNPTAFYLCASSIDPRRGNTEAFFGQGTRLTVV.